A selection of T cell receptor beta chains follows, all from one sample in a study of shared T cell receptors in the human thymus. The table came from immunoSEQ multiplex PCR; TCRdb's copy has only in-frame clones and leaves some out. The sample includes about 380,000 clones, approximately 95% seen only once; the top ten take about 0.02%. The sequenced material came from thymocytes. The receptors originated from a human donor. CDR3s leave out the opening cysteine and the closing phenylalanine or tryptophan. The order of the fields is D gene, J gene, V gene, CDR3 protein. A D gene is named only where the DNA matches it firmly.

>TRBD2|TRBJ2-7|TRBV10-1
ASSRTSGAYEQY
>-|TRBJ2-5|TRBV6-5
ASSYSGPQETQY
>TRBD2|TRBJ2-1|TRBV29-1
TGLAGGNEQF
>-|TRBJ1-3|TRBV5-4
ASSLDSFSGNTIY
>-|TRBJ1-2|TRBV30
AWSVKSGGYGYT
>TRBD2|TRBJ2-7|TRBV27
ASSPGLAGVPSTYEQY
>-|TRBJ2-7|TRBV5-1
ASSLRQQPKEQY
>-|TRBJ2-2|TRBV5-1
ASSLLASPESGTGELF
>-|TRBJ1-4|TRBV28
ASSLWVPGHPNEKLF
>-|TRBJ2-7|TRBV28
ASSLYYEQY
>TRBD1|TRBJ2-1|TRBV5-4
ASSLRDRAYNEQF
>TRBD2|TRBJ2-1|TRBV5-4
ASSLALAGGWQF
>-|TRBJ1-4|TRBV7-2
ASSSGDSATNEKLF
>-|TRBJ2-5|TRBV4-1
ASSQRGHQETQY